This T cell receptor beta chain is drawn from a study of blood T cell repertoires in COVID-19. Study-wide background: From the United States, Italy and Spain came samples of acute and convalescent COVID-19. PBMCs, B-cell-depleted T cells, or T cells provided the cDNA or gDNA that made up the material.

In the authors' methods: The authors estimated nucleated cell counts from reference gene primer amplification. Assay: immunoSEQ multiplex PCR; the TCRdb copy retains only in-frame clones and omits some. D and trimming come from the DNA, and the V and J calls and clone size come from that table. The sample lists some 300,000 clones; just under 90% were seen once. Trimming removed 4 bases from V and 5 bases from J; junction bases left unmatched: 19. This CDR3 is 20 amino acids long. CDR1 and CDR2 (germline): ENHRY, SYGVKD. Seattle participants joined during active infection and were tracked over time. This rearrangement joins TRBV10-3 to TRBJ2-1; 11 bases align to TRBD2. The sequencing input was peripheral blood. The TCR was taken from a woman in her fifties or sixties with COVID-19, enrolled during active disease. Written as DNA, the CDR3 is TGTGCCATCAGTGGGGGTGAATCTAGCGGGAGGTGGGATACTAACAATGAGCAGTTCTTC. Translated, it gives CAISGGESSGRWDTNNEQFF.